Following are 30 T cell receptor beta chains from one sample sequenced in a study of blood T cell repertoires in COVID-19 (dated by TCRdb to the early 2020s). The library relied on the immunoSEQ multiplex PCR assay. TCRdb holds this immuneACCESS table with in-frame rearrangements only. Some clones are missing; in checked studies, unresolved V genes explain under half, and the rest has no known cause. Present in this sample are tens of thousands of clones, around 93% of which were seen just once. The ten largest clones add up to around 3% of the sample. Sequenced: peripheral blood. Receptors originate from a man aged 50-60 years with acute or convalescent COVID-19.

V is TRBV12-3 or TRBV12-4 and J is TRBJ2-3; D is uncertain. This CDR3 has 13 amino acids. Trimming took off 5 bases at V and 6 bases at J, with 12 bases between the two ends. The CDR3 DNA is TGTGCCAGCAGTCTAACGCAGGCGGATACGCAGTATTTT. This gives the protein CASSLTQADTQYF.

V and J are TRBV6-6 and TRBJ1-1; perhaps TRBD1 as D (5 bases). The CDR3 loop spans 13 amino acids. Germline loops: CDR1 MNHNY, CDR2 SVGAGI (reference sequence). V dropped 6 bases and J dropped 1 base, with 9 bases sitting between them. This CDR3 is CASRTVWNTEAFF. The CDR3 DNA follows: TGTGCCAGCAGGACAGTGTGGAACACTGAAGCTTTCTTT.

The genes are TRBV5-1 and TRBJ1-1, with a tentative D call TRBD1 (6 bases). V shed 4 bases and J shed 4 bases, with 14 bases lying between them. Germline V CDR1 and CDR2: SGHRS, YFSETQ. The CDR3 has 14 residues. This CDR3 is CASSLDSGVTEAFF. CDR3 nucleotide sequence: TGCGCCAGCAGCCTCGATTCAGGGGTCACTGAAGCTTTCTTT.

This chain links TRBV6-1 with TRBJ1-6; D is unclear. Between the trimmed V and J ends, which lost 1 base and 10 bases, there was a span of 23 bases. Germline V CDR1 and CDR2: MNHNS, SASEGT. This CDR3 contains 18 residues. This chain's CDR3 is CASSEDRGGSKVRSPLHF. CDR3 nucleotide sequence: TGTGCCAGCAGTGAAGATCGTGGAGGGAGTAAGGTTAGATCACCCCTCCACTTT.

The chain uses TRBV28 and TRBJ1-4, with 7 positions matching TRBD1. CDR1 and CDR2 (germline): MDHEN, SYDVKM. The CDR3 is 15 amino acids. J lost 5 bases, V lost 3 bases, and 6 bases had no gene match. The CDR3 region has the DNA TGTGCCAGCAGTTTGGTGGGACAGCTAAATGAAAAACTGTTTTTT. This encodes CASSLVGQLNEKLFF. The variable domain in full, with the rest retrieved from reference TRBV28 and TRBJ1-4, is DVKVTQSSRYLVKRTGEKVFLECVQDMDHENMFWYRQDPGLGLRLIYFSYDVKMKEKGDIPEGYSVSREKKERFSLILESASTNQTSMYLCASSLVGQLNEKLFFGSGTQLSVL.

V is TRBV24-1 and J is TRBJ2-7; 10 bases line up with TRBD1. This CDR3 contains 12 residues. V trimming: 9 bases; J trimming: 7 bases; junction bases outside the gene matches: 5. CDR1 is KGHDR and CDR2 is SFDVKD in the germline V gene. The CDR3 nucleotides read TGTGCCACCCGGGGACAGGGGACTGAGCAGTACTTC. Translation gives CATRGQGTEQYF.

The genes are TRBV19 and TRBJ1-6; D is unresolved. This CDR3 contains 13 residues. Germline V lookup: CDR1 LNHDA, CDR2 SQIVND (reference sequence). The ends were cut back, 1 base at V and 7 bases at J, with 5 bases in the middle. CDR3 coding DNA: TGTGCCAGTAGTATAGGAGGAAATTCACCCCTCCACTTT. Protein: CASSIGGNSPLHF.

The chain joins TRBV5-4 to TRBJ2-7; a weak D match, TRBD1 (6 bases). Germline V lookup: CDR1 SGHNT, CDR2 YYREEE (reference sequence). With 4 bases removed from V and 2 bases from J, the gap between germline ends came to 16 bases. This CDR3 spans 15 amino acids. The CDR3 sequence is CASSTGGQQTYEQYF. CDR3 DNA sequence: TGTGCCAGCAGCACAGGAGGACAGCAAACCTACGAGCAGTACTTC.

The chain recombines TRBV9 with TRBJ2-3; a weak D match, TRBD2 (6 bases). CDR1 is SGDLS, CDR2 YYNGEE, per germline. The length of the CDR3 is 16 residues. Trimming shortened V by 4 bases and J by 0 bases, and 15 bases separated the two germline ends. CDR3 protein: CASSPWSSASTDTQYF. The CDR3 DNA is TGTGCCAGCAGCCCATGGTCTAGCGCCAGCACAGATACGCAGTATTTT.

The V and J genes are TRBV3-1 (or the pseudogene TRBV3-2) and TRBJ2-3; D is unresolved. This CDR3 region has 14 residues. Germline V gene data show CDR1 as LGHDT and CDR2 as YNNKEL (reference sequence). Trimming took 0 bases from V and 2 from J, leaving 6 bases between them. CDR3 nucleotide sequence: TGTGCCAGCAGCCAAGACGGTTACACAGATACGCAGTATTTT. This codes for CASSQDGYTDTQYF.

This sequence joins TRBV4-1 and TRBJ2-2, with D perhaps matching TRBD2 (6 bases). Germline CDR1 MGHRA, CDR2 YSYEKL. V gave up 0 bases and J gave up 4 bases, with 12 bases separating them. CDR3 size: 16 residues. CDR3 in DNA: TGCGCCAGCAGCCAAGAATCAGGGACTTCCACCGGGGAGCTGTTTTTT. This encodes CASSQESGTSTGELFF.

The genes are TRBV7-9 and TRBJ2-1; 9 bases are shared with TRBD2. V trimming: 2 bases; J trimming: 2 bases; junction bases outside the gene matches: 4. CDR3 size: 16 residues. Looked up from germline, CDR1 is SEHNR and CDR2 is FQNEAQ (reference sequence). The CDR3 sequence: CASSLTAGGTYNEQFF. The DNA for the CDR3 is TGTGCCAGCAGCTTAACGGCGGGGGGGACCTACAATGAGCAGTTCTTC.

This clone was observed a single time. CDR3 amino acids: CASSRTPAGALGNTIYF. In DNA, the CDR3 is TGTGCCAGCAGCCGTACCCCTGCGGGGGCACTTGGAAACACCATATATTTT. The rearrangement links TRBV27 to TRBJ1-3; D might be TRBD1 (6 bases). This CDR3 region has 17 residues. Looked up from germline, CDR1 is MNHEY and CDR2 is SMNVEV (reference sequence). V lost 6 bases and J 3 bases, leaving 21 bases between the germline ends.

This clone was detected only once. This sequence joins TRBV5-4 and TRBJ2-3, with TRBD1 matching over 7 bases. Germline trimming cut 4 bases from V and 3 bases from J; bases unmatched to any gene: 8. Germline CDR1 and CDR2: SGHNT and YYREEE (reference sequence). This CDR3 contains 15 residues. The DNA for the CDR3 is TGTGCCAGCAGCCATTCGGGACAGAAAACAGATACGCAGTATTTT. It codes for CASSHSGQKTDTQYF.

The chain carries TRBV10-3 and TRBJ1-1; TRBD1 matches 11 bases. Germline assignment: CDR1 ENHRY and CDR2 SYGVKD. With 6 bases clipped from V and 4 bases from J, the junction kept 7 bases outside the gene matches. This CDR3 is 15 amino acids long. CDR3 protein: CAIRGGQGVGTEAFF. Written as DNA, the CDR3 is TGTGCCATCAGGGGGGGACAGGGGGTCGGCACTGAAGCTTTCTTT.

This clone was seen once. The chain links TRBV30 to TRBJ1-1; D remains ambiguous. The germline V gene encodes CDR1 GTSNPN and CDR2 SVGIG (reference sequence). The CDR3 spans 11 residues. V was pared by 4 bases and J by 2 bases, with 5 bases between. CDR3 nucleotide sequence: TGTGCCTGGACCTTTAACACTGAAGCTTTCTTT. Translating gives CAWTFNTEAFF.

The J gene is TRBJ2-7, the V gene TRBV19; TRBD2 agrees at 8 bases. V dropped 5 bases and J dropped 7; count of bases not matched to a gene: 16. Germline values: CDR1 LNHDA, CDR2 SQIVND (reference sequence). This CDR3 contains 16 residues. The CDR3 region is CASSAPGGGRKEEQYF. CDR3 in DNA: TGTGCCAGTAGTGCCCCGGGCGGGGGGCGCAAAGAAGAGCAGTACTTC.

The rearrangement links TRBV5-1 to TRBJ2-7, with TRBD2 matching 9 bases. The V and J ends lost 4 bases and 3 bases, in that order; junction bases with no gene match: 8. The germline V gene encodes CDR1 SGHRS and CDR2 YFSETQ. The CDR3 is 15 amino acids. The CDR3: CASSRGTSTFYEQYF. The CDR3 bases are TGCGCCAGCAGCAGAGGGACTAGCACTTTCTACGAGCAGTACTTC.

Here the CDR3 DNA reads TGTGCCAGCAGCTCAGGACTTAGGAACACTGAAGCTTTCTTT. As protein: CASSSGLRNTEAFF. The V and J genes are TRBV5-4 and TRBJ1-1, with no clear D. This CDR3 has 14 amino acids. Germline loops: CDR1 SGHNT, CDR2 YYREEE (reference sequence). The V end lost 3 bases, the J end lost 1 base, and 10 bases lay between the germline ends.

The chain uses TRBV12-3 or TRBV12-4 and TRBJ1-2; 8 nucleotides line up with TRBD1. The CDR3 contains 12 residues. The V segment lost 5 bases and the J segment 4 bases; nucleotides outside the gene matches: 0. CDR3 DNA sequence: TGTGCCAGCAGTGGACAGGGCTATGGCTACACCTTC. As protein: CASSGQGYGYTF.

This clone was picked up one time. The chain couples TRBV19 to TRBJ1-5; perhaps TRBD1 as D (5 bases). Germline V gives CDR1 LNHDA, CDR2 SQIVND (reference sequence). This CDR3 contains 13 residues. Trimming shortened V by 10 bases and J by 0 bases, and 10 bases separated the two germline ends. The CDR3 nucleotides read TGTGCCATATCACAGGCTAGCAATCAGCCCCAGCATTTT. Encoded protein: CAISQASNQPQHF.

This clone has a single count. The chain carries TRBV5-5 and TRBJ1-3, with 7 nucleotides matching TRBD1. Germline CDR1 is SGHKS and CDR2 is YYEKEE (reference sequence). V shed 1 base, J shed 4 bases, and the junction held 5 bases outside the gene matches. CDR3 length: 15 residues. In DNA, the CDR3 is TGTGCCAGCAGCTTGTTAGGGGGCATAGGAAACACCATATATTTT. Protein product: CASSLLGGIGNTIYF. The whole variable domain, remainder taken from reference TRBV5-5 and TRBJ1-3, is DAGVTQSPTHLIKTRGQQVTLRCSPISGHKSVSWYQQVLGQGPQFIFQYYEKEERGRGNFPDRFSARQFPNYSSELNVNALLLGDSALYLCASSLLGGIGNTIYFGEGSWLTVV.

The genes are TRBV2 and TRBJ1-1; 7 bases fit TRBD1. V lost 6 bases, J lost 6 bases, and 7 bases stayed unmatched. Germline V gives CDR1 SNHLY, CDR2 FYNNEI. The CDR3 runs to 13 residues. The DNA of the CDR3 is TGTGCCAGCAGGCCTAGGGGGCCCCCTGAAGCTTTCTTT. Protein product: CASRPRGPPEAFF.

V and J are TRBV30 and TRBJ1-1; 8 bases line up with TRBD1. Germline CDR1 is GTSNPN and CDR2 is SVGIG (reference sequence). CDR3 length equals 14 residues. V was clipped by 3 bases and J by 1 base; unmatched bases: 4. This CDR3 reads CAWRDRVRNTEAFF. The CDR3, as DNA: TGTGCCTGGAGGGACAGGGTTAGGAACACTGAAGCTTTCTTT.

This clone was recorded once. V usage is TRBV5-1 and J usage is TRBJ2-3, with a possible D match to TRBD1 (6 bases). V gave up 4 bases and J gave up 0 bases, with 12 bases separating them. The germline gives CDR1 SGHRS, CDR2 YFSETQ. CDR3 size: 15 residues. The CDR3 sequence: CASSGVTGSTDTQYF. The CDR3 DNA reads TGCGCCAGCAGCGGGGTAACAGGGAGCACAGATACGCAGTATTTT.

CDR3 coding DNA: TGTGCCAGCAGCTTTCGGCCCGGGACAGCGGACAGATCTGGAAACACCATATATTTT. Translation: CASSFRPGTADRSGNTIYF. V usage is TRBV5-5 and J usage is TRBJ1-3, with 7 bases that match TRBD1. Per the germline V gene, CDR1 is SGHKS and CDR2 is YYEKEE (reference sequence). V lost 2 bases to trimming and J lost 1 base; unmatched junction nucleotides: 15. This CDR3 spans 19 amino acids. The variable domain in full, completed from reference TRBV5-5 and TRBJ1-3, reads DAGVTQSPTHLIKTRGQQVTLRCSPISGHKSVSWYQQVLGQGPQFIFQYYEKEERGRGNFPDRFSARQFPNYSSELNVNALLLGDSALYLCASSFRPGTADRSGNTIYFGEGSWLTVV.

This chain links TRBV19 with TRBJ1-1, with a tentative D call TRBD1 (5 bases). In germline, CDR1 is LNHDA, CDR2 SQIVND (reference sequence). CDR3 length: 13 residues. Trimming took 5 bases from V and 5 from J, leaving 12 bases between them. CDR3 in DNA: TGTGCCAGTAGTCGCCTCGGGGGGACTGAAGCTTTCTTT. Encoded protein: CASSRLGGTEAFF.

This rearrangement joins TRBV5-5 to TRBJ1-1; D call uncertain. This CDR3 contains 14 residues. The V end was cut by 4 bases, the J end by 3 bases, with 13 bases between. The germline CDR1 and CDR2 sequences are SGHKS and YYEKEE (reference sequence). CDR3 in DNA: TGTGCCAGCAGCGCCTTCACGGTGGACACTGAAGCTTTCTTT. Protein: CASSAFTVDTEAFF.

The V call is TRBV5-3, the J call TRBJ2-3; the match to TRBD2 covers 12 bases. TRBV5-3 is annotated as an ORF whose role is uncertain. J gave up 0 bases and V 6 bases, and 11 bases lay outside the gene matches. The CDR3 loop spans 18 amino acids. The CDR3 DNA reads TGTGCCAGAATCCTACTAGCGGGGGGCCAACATAGCACAGATACGCAGTATTTT. Translation: CARILLAGGQHSTDTQYF.

The rearrangement uses TRBV5-5 and TRBJ2-3; a weak D match, TRBD1 (6 bases). Per germline, CDR1 SGHKS and CDR2 YYEKEE (reference sequence). CDR3 size: 15 residues. The ends were cut back, 2 bases at V and 1 base at J, with 11 bases in the middle. DNA of the CDR3: TGTGCCAGCAGCTTTGACAGGTCTCGCACAGATACGCAGTATTTT. This gives the protein CASSFDRSRTDTQYF. The full variable domain, its missing parts supplied by reference TRBV5-5 and TRBJ2-3, is DAGVTQSPTHLIKTRGQQVTLRCSPISGHKSVSWYQQVLGQGPQFIFQYYEKEERGRGNFPDRFSARQFPNYSSELNVNALLLGDSALYLCASSFDRSRTDTQYFGPGTRLTVL.